These 5 T cell receptor beta chains were all obtained from the same sample, sequenced in a study of shared clonotypes between healthy human individuals. Measured with immunoSEQ multiplex PCR; TCRdb has only the in-frame clones, and not every one. The repertoire holds just over 2,000,000 clones, with 90% to 95% as singletons. The specimen was naive CD4+ T cells sorted from blood. Subset denoted: CD45RA+ positively selected. Every receptor here comes from a man aged 18 to 29 in good health.

This chain joins TRBV5-1 and TRBJ2-5; D gene unclear. Germline CDR1 reads SGHRS; CDR2 reads YFSETQ. The V gene lost 0 bases and the J gene lost 4 bases, with 10 bases spanning the gap. This CDR3 comprises 14 residues. In DNA, the CDR3 is TGCGCCAGCAGCTTGGAGGCCAGGCGAGAGACCCAGTACTTC. Its translation: CASSLEARRETQYF.

This clone was picked up one time. This rearrangement joins TRBV29-1 to TRBJ2-2; D is uncertain. V shed 6 bases and J shed 3 bases, with 14 bases lying between them. The CDR3 is 14 residues long. Germline V gene sequence: CDR1 SQVTM, CDR2 ANQGSEA. The CDR3 here is CSVWLAEDTGELFF. The CDR3 nucleotides read TGCAGCGTATGGTTAGCTGAAGACACCGGGGAGCTGTTTTTT.

V and J are TRBV2 and TRBJ2-7; D may correspond to TRBD1 or TRBD2 (5 bases each). CDR3 size: 15 residues. The V and J ends lost 6 bases and 0 bases respectively, with 15 bases between them. Germline CDR1 and CDR2: SNHLY and FYNNEI. CDR3 DNA: TGTGCCAGCAGATCCAGGGACGGAAGCTCCTACGAGCAGTACTTC. As protein: CASRSRDGSSYEQYF. The full variable domain, rest sourced from reference TRBV2 and TRBJ2-7, is EPEVTQTPSHQVTQMGQEVILRCVPISNHLYFYWYRQILGQKVEFLVSFYNNEISEKSEIFDDQFSVERPDGSNFTLKIRSTKLEDSAMYFCASRSRDGSSYEQYFGPGTRLTVT.

The chain carries TRBV29-1 and TRBJ1-2; D perhaps matches TRBD1 (5 bases). V was pared by 4 bases and J by 8 bases, with 14 bases between. CDR1 SQVTM and CDR2 ANQGSEA come from the germline V gene. The CDR3 has 12 residues. The CDR3 protein is CSVGSGSGGYTF. CDR3 DNA: TGCAGCGTTGGATCGGGGTCAGGGGGCTACACCTTC. Supplemented by reference TRBV29-1 and TRBJ1-2, the full variable domain reads SAVISQKPSRDICQRGTSLTIQCQVDSQVTMMFWYRQQPGQSLTLIATANQGSEATYESGFVIDKFPISRPNLTFSTLTVSNMSPEDSSIYLCSVGSGSGGYTFGSGTRLTVV.

The chain carries TRBV5-6 and TRBJ1-4; TRBD1 matches 7 bases. This CDR3 is 15 amino acids long. V shed 3 bases, J shed 8 bases, and the junction held 10 bases outside the gene matches. CDR1 and CDR2 from the germline V gene are SGHDT and YYEEEE. This CDR3 reads CASSSRGQRDEKLFF. In DNA, the CDR3 is TGTGCCAGCAGCTCCCGGGGACAGCGGGACGAAAAACTGTTTTTT.